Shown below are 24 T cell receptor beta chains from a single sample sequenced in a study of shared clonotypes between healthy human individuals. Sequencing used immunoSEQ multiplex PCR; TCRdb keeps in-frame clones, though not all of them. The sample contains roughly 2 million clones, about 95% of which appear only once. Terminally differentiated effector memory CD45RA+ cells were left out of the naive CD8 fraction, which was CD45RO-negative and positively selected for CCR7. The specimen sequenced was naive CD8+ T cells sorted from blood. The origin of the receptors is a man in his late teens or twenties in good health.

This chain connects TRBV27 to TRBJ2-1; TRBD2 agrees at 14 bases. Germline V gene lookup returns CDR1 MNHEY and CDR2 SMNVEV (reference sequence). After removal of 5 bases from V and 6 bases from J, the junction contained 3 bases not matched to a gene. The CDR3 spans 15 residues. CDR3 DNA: TGTGCCAGCAGTACGGGACTAGCGGGAGTCAATGAGCAGTTCTTC. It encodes CASSTGLAGVNEQFF.

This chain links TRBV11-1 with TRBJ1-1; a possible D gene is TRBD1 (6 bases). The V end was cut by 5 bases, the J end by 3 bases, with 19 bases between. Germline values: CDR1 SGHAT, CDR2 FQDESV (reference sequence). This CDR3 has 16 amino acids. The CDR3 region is CASSPDRQEPDTEAFF. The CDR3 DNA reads TGTGCCAGCAGCCCCGACCGACAGGAGCCGGACACTGAAGCTTTCTTT.

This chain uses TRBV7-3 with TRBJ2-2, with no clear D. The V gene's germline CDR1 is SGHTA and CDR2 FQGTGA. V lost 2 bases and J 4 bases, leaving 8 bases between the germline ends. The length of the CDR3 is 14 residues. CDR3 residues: CASSLSPPTGELFF. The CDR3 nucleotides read TGTGCCAGCAGCTTATCGCCGCCCACCGGGGAGCTGTTTTTT.

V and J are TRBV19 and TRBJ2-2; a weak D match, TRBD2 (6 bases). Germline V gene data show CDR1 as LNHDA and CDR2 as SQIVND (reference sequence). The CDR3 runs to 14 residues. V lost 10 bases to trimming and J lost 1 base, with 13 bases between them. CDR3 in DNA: TGTGCCACCCTGGAGGGGTGGAACACCGGGGAGCTGTTTTTT. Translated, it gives CATLEGWNTGELFF.

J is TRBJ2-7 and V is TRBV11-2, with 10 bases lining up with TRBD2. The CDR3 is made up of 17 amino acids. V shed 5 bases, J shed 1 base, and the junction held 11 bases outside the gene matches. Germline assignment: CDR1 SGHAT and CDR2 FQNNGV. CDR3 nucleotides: TGTGCCAGCAGCGACGTGGGGGGGACTAGCGATTCCTACGAGCAGTACTTC. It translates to CASSDVGGTSDSYEQYF.

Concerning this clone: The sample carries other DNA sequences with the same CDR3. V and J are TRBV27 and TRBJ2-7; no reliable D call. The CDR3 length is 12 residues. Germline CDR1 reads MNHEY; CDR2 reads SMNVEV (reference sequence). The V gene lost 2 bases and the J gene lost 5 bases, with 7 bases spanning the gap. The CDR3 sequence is CASSLIGDEQYF. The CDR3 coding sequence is TGTGCCAGCAGTTTAATTGGGGACGAGCAGTACTTC.

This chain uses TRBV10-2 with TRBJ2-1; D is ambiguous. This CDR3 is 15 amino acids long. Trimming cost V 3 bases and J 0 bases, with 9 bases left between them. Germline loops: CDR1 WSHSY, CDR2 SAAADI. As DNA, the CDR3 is TGCGCCAGCAGTGATCAGCGTAGCTCCTACAATGAGCAGTTCTTC. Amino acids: CASSDQRSSYNEQFF.

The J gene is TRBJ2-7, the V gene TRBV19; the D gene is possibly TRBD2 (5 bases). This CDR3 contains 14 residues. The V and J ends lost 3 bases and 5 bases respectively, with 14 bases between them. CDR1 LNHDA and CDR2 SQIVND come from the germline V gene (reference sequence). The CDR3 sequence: CASSISHGNHEQYF. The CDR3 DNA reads TGTGCCAGTAGTATCTCCCACGGGAACCACGAGCAGTACTTC.

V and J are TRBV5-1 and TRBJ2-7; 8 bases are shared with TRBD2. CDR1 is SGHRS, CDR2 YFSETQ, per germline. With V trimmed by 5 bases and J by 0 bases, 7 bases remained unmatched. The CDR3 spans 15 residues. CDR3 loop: CASSVSGGSSYEQYF. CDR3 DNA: TGCGCCAGCAGTGTCAGCGGGGGAAGCTCCTACGAGCAGTACTTC.

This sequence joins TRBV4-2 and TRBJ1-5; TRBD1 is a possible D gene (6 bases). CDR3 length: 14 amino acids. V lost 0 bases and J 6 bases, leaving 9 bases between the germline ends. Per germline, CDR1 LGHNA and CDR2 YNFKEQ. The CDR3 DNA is TGTGCCAGCAGCCAAGAGGGGGCGCCTCAGCCCCAGCATTTT. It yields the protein CASSQEGAPQPQHF.

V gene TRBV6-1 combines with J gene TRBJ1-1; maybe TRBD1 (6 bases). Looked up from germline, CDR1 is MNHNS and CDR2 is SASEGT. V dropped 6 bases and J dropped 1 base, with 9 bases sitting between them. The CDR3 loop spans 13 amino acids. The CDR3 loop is CASRQGKNTEAFF. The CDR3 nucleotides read TGTGCCAGCAGACAGGGAAAGAACACTGAAGCTTTCTTT.

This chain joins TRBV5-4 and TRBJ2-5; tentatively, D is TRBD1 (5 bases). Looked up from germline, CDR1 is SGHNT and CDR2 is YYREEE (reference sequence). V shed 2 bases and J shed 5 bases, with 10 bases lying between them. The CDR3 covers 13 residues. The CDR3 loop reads CASSLDSGETQYF. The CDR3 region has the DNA TGTGCCAGCAGCTTAGACAGTGGGGAGACCCAGTACTTC. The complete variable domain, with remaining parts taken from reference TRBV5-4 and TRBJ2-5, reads ETGVTQSPTHLIKTRGQQVTLRCSSQSGHNTVSWYQQALGQGPQFIFQYYREEENGRGNFPPRFSGLQFPNYSSELNVNALELDDSALYLCASSLDSGETQYFGPGTRLLVL.

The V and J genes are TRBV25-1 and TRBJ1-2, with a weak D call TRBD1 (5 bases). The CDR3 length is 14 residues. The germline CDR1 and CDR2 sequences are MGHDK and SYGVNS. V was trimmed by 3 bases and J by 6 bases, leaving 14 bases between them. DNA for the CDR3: TGTGCCAGCAGTGACGGCGGGGGGGTGGATGGCTACACCTTC. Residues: CASSDGGGVDGYTF.

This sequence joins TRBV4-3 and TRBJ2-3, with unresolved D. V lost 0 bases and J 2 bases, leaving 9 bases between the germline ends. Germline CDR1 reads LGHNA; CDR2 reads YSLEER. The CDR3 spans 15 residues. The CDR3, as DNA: TGCGCCAGCAGCCAAGAGTGGGATTCCACAGATACGCAGTATTTT. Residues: CASSQEWDSTDTQYF.

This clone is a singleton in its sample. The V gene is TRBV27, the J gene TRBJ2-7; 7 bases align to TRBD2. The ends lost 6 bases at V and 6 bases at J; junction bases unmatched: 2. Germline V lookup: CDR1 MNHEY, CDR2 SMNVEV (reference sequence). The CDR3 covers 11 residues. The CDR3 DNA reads TGTGCCAGCAGGGGGGGGAGCGAGCAGTACTTC. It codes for CASRGGSEQYF.

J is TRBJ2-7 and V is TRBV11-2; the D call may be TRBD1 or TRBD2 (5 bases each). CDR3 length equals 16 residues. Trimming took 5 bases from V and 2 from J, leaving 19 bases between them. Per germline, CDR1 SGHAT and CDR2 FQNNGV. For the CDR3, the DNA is TGTGCCAGCAGCGACGGGCACCGGGACCCGACCTACGAGCAGTACTTC. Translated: CASSDGHRDPTYEQYF.

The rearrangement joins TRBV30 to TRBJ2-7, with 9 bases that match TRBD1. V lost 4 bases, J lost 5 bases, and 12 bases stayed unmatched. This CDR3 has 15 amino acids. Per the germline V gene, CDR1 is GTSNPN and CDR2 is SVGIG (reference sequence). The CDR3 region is CAWKDRDRALDEQYF. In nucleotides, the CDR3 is TGTGCCTGGAAAGATAGGGACAGGGCTCTGGACGAGCAGTACTTC. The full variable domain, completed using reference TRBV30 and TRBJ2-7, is SQTIHQWPATLVQPVGSPLSLECTVEGTSNPNLYWYRQAAGRGLQLLFYSVGIGQISSEVPQNLSASRPQDRQFILSSKKLLLSDSGFYLCAWKDRDRALDEQYFGPGTRLTVT.

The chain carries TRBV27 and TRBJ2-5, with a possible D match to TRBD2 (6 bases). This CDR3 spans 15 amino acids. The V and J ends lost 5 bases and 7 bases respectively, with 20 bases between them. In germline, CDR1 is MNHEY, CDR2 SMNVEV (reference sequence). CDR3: CASSRREDTVGTQYF. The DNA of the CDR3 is TGTGCCAGCAGTCGCAGGGAGGACACAGTGGGGACCCAGTACTTC.

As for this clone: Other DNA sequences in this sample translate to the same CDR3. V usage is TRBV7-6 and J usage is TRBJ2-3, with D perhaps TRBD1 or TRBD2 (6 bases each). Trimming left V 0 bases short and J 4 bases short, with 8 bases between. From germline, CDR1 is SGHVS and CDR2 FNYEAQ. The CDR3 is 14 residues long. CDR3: CASSLAGGSDTQYF. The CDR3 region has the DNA TGTGCCAGCAGCTTAGCGGGGGGCTCAGATACGCAGTATTTT.

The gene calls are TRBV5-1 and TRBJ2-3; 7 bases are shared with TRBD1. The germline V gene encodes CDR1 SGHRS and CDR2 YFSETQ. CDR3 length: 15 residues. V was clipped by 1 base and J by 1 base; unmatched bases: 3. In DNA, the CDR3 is TGCGCCAGCAGCTTGTATGGACAGGGCACAGATACGCAGTATTTT. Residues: CASSLYGQGTDTQYF.

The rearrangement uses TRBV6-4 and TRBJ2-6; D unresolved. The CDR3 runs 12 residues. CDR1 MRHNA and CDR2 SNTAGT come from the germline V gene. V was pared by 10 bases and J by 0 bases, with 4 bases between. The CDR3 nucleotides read TGTGCCAAAACCTCTGGGGCCAACGTCCTGACTTTC. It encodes CAKTSGANVLTF.

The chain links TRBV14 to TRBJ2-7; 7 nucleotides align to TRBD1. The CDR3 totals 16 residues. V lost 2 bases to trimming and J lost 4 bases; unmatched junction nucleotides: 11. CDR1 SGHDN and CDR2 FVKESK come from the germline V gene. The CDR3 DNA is TGTGCCAGCAGCCAAAATGTTAACAGGGGTATATACGAGCAGTACTTC. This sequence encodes CASSQNVNRGIYEQYF.

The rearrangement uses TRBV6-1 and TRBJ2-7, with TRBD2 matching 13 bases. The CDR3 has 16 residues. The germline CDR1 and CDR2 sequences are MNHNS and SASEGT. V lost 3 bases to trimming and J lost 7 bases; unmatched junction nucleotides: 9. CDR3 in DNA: TGTGCCAGCAGTGATCGTGGGACTAGCGGGATTGAGGAGCAGTACTTC. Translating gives CASSDRGTSGIEEQYF.

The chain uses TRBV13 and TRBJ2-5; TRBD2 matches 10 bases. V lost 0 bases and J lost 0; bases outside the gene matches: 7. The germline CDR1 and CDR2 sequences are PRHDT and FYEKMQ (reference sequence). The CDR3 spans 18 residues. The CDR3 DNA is TGTGCCAGCAGCTTAGGAGGGTCTACTAGCGGGAACCAAGAGACCCAGTACTTC. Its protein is CASSLGGSTSGNQETQYF. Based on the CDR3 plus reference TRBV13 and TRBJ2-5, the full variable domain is AAGVIQSPRHLIKEKRETATLKCYPIPRHDTVYWYQQGPGQDPQFLISFYEKMQSDKGSIPDRFSAQQFSDYHSELNMSSLELGDSALYFCASSLGGSTSGNQETQYFGPGTRLLVL.